Sequencing of this T cell receptor (beta chain) was carried out in a study of shared clonotypes between healthy human individuals. Of note for this clone: Its antigen is not known.

Regarding the study as a whole: Though the depth was large, rarefaction showed that sorted-subset sequencing was incomplete.

Profiled with immunoSEQ multiplex PCR; TCRdb holds only in-frame clones, not every one. In the table there are about 980,000 clones, 60% to 85% of which are singletons. This CDR3 contains 13 residues. Germline values: CDR1 SGHAT, CDR2 FQNNGV. J lost 3 bases, V lost 6 bases, and 2 bases had no gene match. This TCR was recovered from a man aged 18 to 29 in good health. Sequenced sample: memory CD4+ T cells sorted from blood. Subset in this sample: CD45RA-negative fraction. The genes are TRBV11-2 and TRBJ2-7; 10 bases line up with TRBD2. CDR3 nucleotides: TGTGCCAGCAGGCTAGCGGGAGACTACGAGCAGTACTTC. It codes for CASRLAGDYEQYF.